This T cell receptor beta chain was captured in a study of cytomegalovirus exposure and HLA in healthy donors. The study ran its PCR with 60 Vbeta and 13 Jbeta primers. Method: immunoSEQ multiplex PCR; TCRdb's copy keeps in-frame clones and lacks some. The sample consists of over 200,000 clones, over 65% of them appearing once. The V gene lost 7 bases and the J gene lost 3 bases, with 8 bases spanning the gap. The CDR3 covers 11 residues. Germline CDR1 is SGHRS and CDR2 is YFSETQ. As to this clone: The antigen is unknown.

Study-wide points: TCR beta sequences reportedly predicted the HLA-A and HLA-B alleles of most subjects accurately.

Sequencing was carried out using PBMCs. This TCR was recovered from a woman aged 55-70 years in good health and CMV-seropositive. This rearrangement joins TRBV5-1 to TRBJ2-7; D is unclear. The CDR3 spells CASADFYEQYF. CDR3 sequence (DNA): TGCGCCAGCGCGGATTTCTACGAGCAGTACTTC.